These 8 T cell receptor beta chains came from one sample sequenced in a study of cytomegalovirus exposure and HLA in healthy donors (dated by TCRdb to between 2016 and 2019). Library preparation employed the immunoSEQ multiplex PCR assay. The multiplex PCR relied on a mix of 60 forward primers for TCR Vbeta segments and 13 reverse primers for TCR Jbeta segments. The immuneACCESS repertoire file appears here via TCRdb, limited to in-frame rearrangements. These files lack a portion of the clones; in checked studies, under half of the deficit traces to unresolved V genes, and the cause of the others is not known. The sample table on file contains about 170,000 clones. Less than 0.95% of the sample belongs to the ten largest clones. Source material: PBMCs. The receptor set was obtained from a woman aged 18 to 35 in good health and CMV-seropositive.

The gene calls are TRBV30 and TRBJ1-6; 9 bases line up with TRBD1. The germline V gene encodes CDR1 GTSNPN and CDR2 SVGIG (reference sequence). Losses at the gene ends were 0 bases for V and 9 bases for J; bases not matched to a gene: 3. The CDR3 covers 14 residues. Here the CDR3 DNA reads TGTGCCTGGAGTGTAAGGGACAGGGTTTCACCCCTCCACTTT. It encodes CAWSVRDRVSPLHF.

V is TRBV18 and J is TRBJ1-2; possible D gene TRBD1, 6 bases. Germline CDR1 is KGHSH and CDR2 is LQKENI. CDR3 length equals 14 residues. The V and J ends lost 4 bases and 5 bases respectively, with 14 bases between them. The CDR3 DNA sequence: TGTGCCAGCTCACTTTGGGGCAGGGGATATGGCTACACCTTC. Translating gives CASSLWGRGYGYTF.

This chain uses TRBV4-3 with TRBJ2-7; possible D gene TRBD2, 5 bases. Trimming took 0 bases from V and 2 from J, leaving 14 bases between them. The germline gives CDR1 LGHNA, CDR2 YSLEER. The CDR3 runs to 16 residues. The DNA for the CDR3 is TGCGCCAGCAGCCAAGATTCGACACTAGAAACCTACGAGCAGTACTTC. It specifies CASSQDSTLETYEQYF.

J is TRBJ2-1 and V is TRBV30; 9 nucleotides agree with TRBD2. This CDR3 is 17 amino acids long. The trim removed 1 base at V and 3 bases at J, leaving 10 bases unmatched. Germline CDR1 GTSNPN, CDR2 SVGIG (reference sequence). The CDR3, as DNA: TGTGCCTGGAGTGCCACGCGGGGGGGGAGGATCTACAATGAGCAGTTCTTC. Translating it yields CAWSATRGGRIYNEQFF.

This chain links TRBV9 with TRBJ1-3; D call uncertain. This CDR3 spans 12 amino acids. Germline lookup yields CDR1 SGDLS and CDR2 YYNGEE. V was cut by 3 bases and J by 8 bases, with 9 bases left in between. The CDR3 coding sequence is TGTGCCAGCAGCGAAGACGGGTACACCATATATTTT. Its protein is CASSEDGYTIYF.

The chain combines TRBV18 with TRBJ1-6, with D tentatively TRBD1 (6 bases). CDR1 and CDR2 (germline): KGHSH, LQKENI. The ends were cut back, 4 bases at V and 8 bases at J, with 9 bases in the middle. The CDR3 spans 13 residues. The CDR3, as DNA: TGTGCCAGCTCACGGGGGCTTGATTCACCCCTCCACTTT. This codes for CASSRGLDSPLHF.

This chain uses TRBV5-1 with TRBJ2-1, with 12 positions matching TRBD2. The ends lost 0 bases at V and 2 bases at J; junction bases unmatched: 0. Looked up from germline, CDR1 is SGHRS and CDR2 is YFSETQ. This CDR3 spans 16 amino acids. The CDR3 DNA is TGCGCCAGCAGCTTGGGACTAGCGGGAGCCTACAATGAGCAGTTCTTC. Translated, it gives CASSLGLAGAYNEQFF.

V usage is TRBV25-1 and J usage is TRBJ2-2; 7 bases agree with TRBD2. This CDR3 spans 14 amino acids. The germline V gene has CDR1 MGHDK and CDR2 SYGVNS. J lost 7 bases, V lost 5 bases, and 7 bases had no gene match. In nucleotides, the CDR3 is TGTGCCAGCAGTCTCGGACTAGAGGACGGGGAGCTGTTTTTT. This sequence encodes CASSLGLEDGELFF.